This TCR beta chain was found in a study of OX40 agonist ivuxolimab in advanced cancers. About the study as a whole: Ivuxolimab was a fully human IgG2 agonistic monoclonal antibody targeting the costimulatory receptor OX40 (CD134). Intravenous ivuxolimab was administered to patients every 2 weeks at six dose levels: 0.01, 0.1, 0.3, 1.5, 3 and 10 mg/kg. Among the approximately 54 dose-escalation patients, around 19 had hepatocellular carcinoma, 15 or so melanoma, 9 renal cell carcinoma and 9 head and neck cancer. The dose-escalation cohort was 82.7% male with a mean age of about 65 years, ranging from roughly 20 to 80. Prior anti-PD-1, anti-PD-L1 or anti-CTLA-4 therapy was permitted, and checkpoint inhibitors had been received by roughly 42% of dose-escalation patients. Partial responses were achieved by three dose-escalation patients, of whom one had hepatocellular carcinoma and two had cutaneous melanoma. Peripheral TCRbeta sequencing aimed to test whether ivuxolimab altered TCR sequence diversity and caused clonal T-cell expansion. The monotherapy dose-escalation portion (N of about 50 patients) of the phase I ivuxolimab trial is reported in the paper.

The trial excluded patients who had a history of autoimmune disease or who were on systemic immunosuppression. Peripheral blood for TCR sequencing was drawn from every dose cohort at baseline, at cycle 4 day 1 and at cycle 7 day 1. The samples were taken from a phase I, first-in-human, multicenter, open-label dose-escalation trial of ivuxolimab. Adults with locally advanced or metastatic head and neck squamous cell, hepatocellular, melanoma or renal cell carcinoma were enrolled in the trial. Before TCR sequencing, CD4+ T cells and CD8+ T cells from peripheral blood were sorted into separate populations. There are a few counts of this clone. Which antigen it targets is not known. The record has no base qualities; no much larger clone is one base away. Study-level results and caveats: Which antigens the clonally expanded peripheral T cells were specific for was not determined. At doses from 0.1 to 3.0 mg/kg, clonal expansion was seen in both CD4+ and CD8+ blood T cells between baseline and week 6. Low levels of normalized T-cell clonal expansion were also shown by some nonresponding patients. In the 0.1-3.0 mg/kg groups, partial responders were among the patients with the lowest normalized peripheral clonal expansion, particularly in CD8+ T cells. On average, CD8+ T cells showed more expanded clones than CD4+ T cells after ivuxolimab.

Genomic DNA was isolated from the sorted cells so that the TCRbeta CDR3 region could be sequenced. The immunoSEQ Assay was used for sequencing of TCRbeta CDR3 regions. TCRdb re-hosts the immuneACCESS table, in-frame sequences only. Its copies lack some clones; in the studies checked, an unresolved V gene accounts for under half of them, and the cause for the rest is not known. This sample is represented by over 35,000 clones; over 65% of them were singletons. The ten largest account for 20% to 25% of the sample. This TCR came from an adult with an advanced solid tumor such as melanoma, head and neck, liver or kidney cancer. The input for sequencing was CD4+ or CD8+ T cells sorted from blood, taken in a trial of the OX40 agonist ivuxolimab.

This receptor has the CDR3 CASSQAHGRDSYEQYF. Here is the DNA: TGTGCCAGCAGCCAAGCACACGGCAGGGACTCCTACGAGCAGTACTTC. The chain is encoded by TRBV14 joined to TRBJ2-7, and possibly TRBD1, on 5 matching bases. The germline V gene supplies CDR1 SGHDN and CDR2 FVKESK. V is clipped by 1 base and J by 0 bases, and the sequence between their germline boundaries is 13 bases long. Reading from cysteine to phenylalanine, the CDR3 counts 16 amino acids. Just the 48-base CDR3 DNA is kept, in frame starting at base 1. The CDR3 plus the reference TRBV14 and TRBJ2-7 genes for the other parts give the full variable domain: EAGVTQFPSHSVIEKGQTVTLRCDPISGHDNLYWYRRVMGKEIKFLLHFVKESKQDESGMPNNRFLAERTGGTYSTLKVQPAELEDSGVYFCASSQAHGRDSYEQYFGPGTRLTVT.